A selection of T cell receptor beta chains follows, all from one sample in a study of response to subunit inactivated influenza vaccine. TCRdb itself ran the RT-PCR reads through MiXCR, one entry per CDR3 protein. The sample carries about 800,000 distinct CDR3 sequences, over 20% recorded once. The sample here was PBMCs from blood, taken less than 6 days after vaccination. These TCRs come from a man in his forties or fifties who received an inactivated influenza vaccine. The CDR3 runs from the conserved cysteine through the conserved F or W. Each record gives: D gene, CDR3 length, V gene, J gene, clone size, CDR3 protein, CDR3 DNA. D genes are given only for firm matches. Part of the rows lack a size; the others show once, few, many or a class for expanded clones.

TRBD1,14,TRBV20-1,TRBJ2-3,-,CSASDRAMLDTQYF,TGCAGTGCTAGTGACAGGGCGATGTTGGATACGCAGTATTTT
-,18,TRBV7-8,TRBJ2-4,few,CASSPNSRRALAKNIQYF,TGTGCCAGCAGTCCAAACTCACGACGCGCCCTAGCCAAAAACATTCAGTACTTC
-,14,TRBV12-3/TRBV12-4,TRBJ1-2,many,CASSLRGSNYGYTF,TGTGCCAGCAGTTTACGGGGGTCCAACTATGGCTACACCTTC
-,14,TRBV20-1,TRBJ2-5,few,CSVRGRGYGETQYF,TGCAGTGTGAGAGGCAGGGGTTACGGGGAGACCCAGTACTTC
TRBD1,14,TRBV28,TRBJ2-7,few,CASSPGQGPLEQYF,TGTGCCAGCAGTCCAGGACAGGGGCCTCTTGAGCAGTACTTC
TRBD1,18,TRBV29-1,TRBJ1-2,few,CSVDSPRDSQKGNYGYTF,TGCAGCGTTGATTCCCCCCGGGACAGTCAGAAGGGGAACTATGGCTACACCTTC
-,17,TRBV6-5,TRBJ2-4,-,CASSSNLARAAKNIQYF,TGTGCCAGCAGTTCCAATTTGGCGAGGGCGGCCAAAAACATTCAGTACTTC
-,15,TRBV25-1,TRBJ2-3,-,CASSLARGSTDTQYF,TGTGCCAGCAGTCTTGCGCGGGGCAGCACAGATACGCAGTATTTT
-,16,TRBV12-3/TRBV12-4,TRBJ1-2,-,CASSLGRQGFERGYTF,TGTGCCAGCAGTTTAGGAAGGCAGGGTTTCGAGCGCGGCTACACCTTC
TRBD1,15,TRBV14,TRBJ2-2,-,CASRLTGGYTGELFF,TGTGCCAGTCGACTCACAGGGGGCTACACCGGGGAGCTGTTTTTT
-,15,TRBV11-2,TRBJ1-5,few,CASSLEATTDSPQHF,TGTGCCAGCAGCTTAGAAGCCACCACAGATTCGCCCCAGCATTTT
TRBD1,15,TRBV24-1,TRBJ2-4,many,CAPRPGQIAKNIQYF,TGTGCCCCGAGACCGGGACAGATAGCCAAAAACATTCAGTACTTC
-,14,TRBV12-3/TRBV12-4,TRBJ1-6,few,CASSLRSMNSPLHF,TGTGCCAGCAGTCTCCGATCGATGAATTCACCCCTCCACTTT
-,15,TRBV6-5,TRBJ2-7,-,CASSYSPQATYEQYF,TGTGCCAGCAGTTACTCCCCACAGGCAACCTACGAGCAGTACTTC
TRBD1,13,TRBV6-1,TRBJ1-3,few,CASDRGTGNTIYF,TGTGCCAGCGACAGGGGAACTGGAAACACCATATATTTT
-,14,TRBV4-2,TRBJ1-5,few,CASSQGHSNQPQHF,TGTGCCAGCAGCCAAGGTCATTCCAATCAGCCCCAGCATTTT
-,16,TRBV4-3,TRBJ1-2,-,CASSQDHRGTPGGYTF,TGCGCCAGCAGCCAAGATCACCGGGGAACCCCTGGTGGCTACACCTTC
-,14,TRBV6-5,TRBJ2-7,-,CASSYANSGYEQYF,TGTGCCAGCAGTTACGCGAATAGCGGCTACGAGCAGTACTTC
-,13,TRBV5-1,TRBJ2-1,few,CASSLSEYNEQFF,TGCGCCAGCAGCTTGTCCGAGTACAATGAGCAGTTCTTC
TRBD1,14,TRBV5-1,TRBJ1-1,many,CASSTGGLGTEAFF,TGCGCCAGTTCGACAGGGGGCCTTGGGACTGAAGCTTTCTTT
-,13,TRBV7-2,TRBJ1-1,-,CASSRDWNTEAFF,TGTGCCAGCAGCCGCGACTGGAACACTGAAGCTTTCTTT
-,12,TRBV15,TRBJ2-1,few,CATSRDFGGQFF,TGTGCCACCAGCAGAGATTTCGGGGGGCAGTTCTTC
-,14,TRBV20-1,TRBJ1-6,-,CSARDTRGRSPLHF,TGCAGTGCTAGAGATACCCGGGGACGGTCACCCCTCCACTTT
-,13,TRBV9,TRBJ1-6,-,CASSVVGDSPLHF,TGTGCCAGCAGCGTAGTAGGGGATTCACCCCTCCACTTT
-,13,TRBV5-1,TRBJ1-1,many,CASSLDWGPEAFF,TGCGCCAGCAGCTTGGATTGGGGCCCCGAAGCTTTCTTT
-,14,TRBV14,TRBJ2-1,few,CASGRGLIKNEQFF,TGTGCCAGCGGACGGGGACTGATTAAGAATGAGCAGTTCTTC
-,14,TRBV9,TRBJ2-1,few,CASSTSSGNGEQFF,TGTGCCAGCAGCACATCTTCGGGAAACGGGGAGCAGTTCTTC
TRBD1,18,TRBV6-5,TRBJ1-1,-,CASSYPTLRGRSNTEAFF,TGTGCCAGCAGTTACCCCACCTTAAGGGGGCGCAGTAACACTGAAGCTTTCTTT
-,14,TRBV20-1,TRBJ1-3,few,CSARSKSSGNTIYF,TGCAGTGCTAGATCAAAGAGCTCTGGAAACACCATATATTTT
-,18,TRBV6-2/TRBV6-3,TRBJ2-1,-,CASSYSKRRIGNYNEQFF,TGTGCCAGCAGTTACTCGAAGCGTCGAATAGGGAACTACAATGAGCAGTTCTTC
TRBD1,15,TRBV12-3/TRBV12-4,TRBJ1-1,-,CASRPGGVISSEAFF,TGTGCCAGCAGGCCAGGGGGCGTAATATCTTCTGAAGCTTTCTTT
TRBD2,15,TRBV28,TRBJ2-1,few,CASREAGGTYNEQFF,TGTGCCAGCAGGGAAGCGGGAGGGACATACAATGAGCAGTTCTTC
-,15,TRBV6-1,TRBJ2-3,-,CASSPAALSTDTQYF,TGTGCCAGCAGTCCGGCAGCACTTAGCACAGATACGCAGTATTTT
-,14,TRBV19,TRBJ1-5,many,CASSARTVGQPQHF,TGTGCCAGTAGTGCCAGGACAGTTGGACAGCCCCAGCATTTT
-,18,TRBV7-2,TRBJ2-1,-,CASSLAFGGLGPYNEQFF,TGTGCCAGCAGCTTAGCGTTTGGCGGACTGGGGCCCTACAATGAGCAGTTCTTC
-,12,TRBV7-2,TRBJ2-7,few,CASSPQRGEQYF,TGTGCCAGCAGCCCCCAGAGAGGCGAGCAGTACTTC
TRBD1,15,TRBV28,TRBJ1-2,-,CASSRTGGGYGGYTF,TGTGCCAGCAGTCGGACAGGAGGGGGCTATGGGGGCTACACCTTC
TRBD2,15,TRBV12-3/TRBV12-4,TRBJ2-1,few,CASSRTSGRSNEQFF,TGTGCCAGCAGTCGGACTAGCGGGAGGAGCAATGAGCAGTTCTTC
-,14,TRBV7-7,TRBJ2-7,-,CASSLNRESYEQYF,TGTGCCAGCAGCTTGAACAGGGAATCCTACGAGCAGTACTTC
-,12,TRBV3-1,TRBJ2-1,-,CASSQDRPQQFF,TGTGCCAGCAGCCAAGATCGGCCTCAGCAGTTCTTC
TRBD2,14,TRBV7-2,TRBJ2-3,-,CASSPTSVRNTQYF,TGTGCCAGCAGTCCGACTAGCGTCAGGAATACGCAGTATTTT
-,14,TRBV7-9,TRBJ2-7,few,CASSLGGQTREQYF,TGTGCCAGCAGCTTAGGTGGACAGACGCGGGAGCAGTACTTC